One sample yielded the 14 T cell receptor beta chains listed below, sequenced in a study of blood T cell repertoires in COVID-19. Here immunoSEQ multiplex PCR was the method, and the copy in TCRdb shows in-frame clones only, minus some. The sample comprises around 55,000 clones, over 80% of which are singletons, and 3.5% to 4% rests with the top ten. The sample taken for sequencing was peripheral blood. Source of these receptors: a man aged 35 to 55 with COVID-19, enrolled during active disease.

The genes are TRBV19 and TRBJ2-7, with TRBD2 matching over 8 bases. The V gene end was trimmed by 6 bases and the J gene end by 2 bases; junction bases not matched to a gene: 3. The CDR3 consists of 13 residues. CDR1 is LNHDA, CDR2 SQIVND, per germline (reference sequence). Written as DNA, the CDR3 is TGTGCCAGTAGCCCCGGGGGGGCCTACGAGCAGTACTTC. It specifies CASSPGGAYEQYF.

The chain joins TRBV4-2 to TRBJ1-6; possible D gene TRBD1, 6 bases. V was cut by 0 bases and J by 3 bases, with 15 bases left in between. There are 18 residues in the CDR3. In germline, CDR1 is LGHNA, CDR2 YNFKEQ. CDR3 amino acids: CASSQDAMTGRYNSPLHF. The CDR3 DNA sequence: TGTGCCAGCAGCCAAGATGCGATGACAGGCCGCTATAATTCACCCCTCCACTTT.

The CDR3 region has the DNA TGTGCCACCAGTGATGGACCCCAGGGATGGTTCTTC. This sequence encodes CATSDGPQGWFF. The chain is built from TRBV24-1 and TRBJ2-1, with a possible D match to TRBD1 (5 bases). Trimming shortened V by 3 bases and J by 15 bases, and 14 bases separated the two germline ends. This CDR3 contains 12 residues. The germline V gene has CDR1 KGHDR and CDR2 SFDVKD.

The chain uses TRBV4-1 and TRBJ2-7; no firm D call. CDR1 is MGHRA and CDR2 is YSYEKL in the germline V gene. Between the trimmed V and J ends, which lost 1 base and 0 bases, there was a span of 19 bases. This CDR3 region has 18 residues. The CDR3 sequence is CASSQGFSRRTSSYEQYF. The CDR3 DNA follows: TGCGCCAGCAGCCAAGGTTTTAGCCGTAGAACCAGCTCCTACGAGCAGTACTTC.

This CDR3 is CASSQGQLRDDGYTF. The CDR3 DNA follows: TGTGCCAGCAGCCAAGGGCAGCTGAGGGATGATGGCTACACCTTC. The V call is TRBV3-1 (or the pseudogene TRBV3-2), the J call TRBJ1-2; no firm D call. This CDR3 is 15 amino acids long. V dropped 1 base and J dropped 6 bases, with 15 bases sitting between them. From germline, CDR1 is LGHDT and CDR2 YNNKEL (reference sequence).

The CDR3 protein is CAWTPKTGLLETQYF. In DNA form, the CDR3 reads TGTGCCTGGACCCCTAAGACGGGGTTATTAGAGACCCAGTACTTC. This rearrangement joins TRBV30 to TRBJ2-5; D possibly corresponds to TRBD2 (5 bases). The V gene lost 4 bases and the J gene lost 4 bases, with 19 bases spanning the gap. The CDR3 is 15 residues long. Germline assignment: CDR1 GTSNPN and CDR2 SVGIG (reference sequence).

V usage is TRBV5-4 and J usage is TRBJ2-1, with D possibly being TRBD2 (5 bases). The CDR3 has 13 residues. Germline V gives CDR1 SGHNT, CDR2 YYREEE (reference sequence). The ends were cut back, 0 bases at V and 6 bases at J, with 7 bases in the middle. CDR3 nucleotides: TGTGCCAGCAGCTTGGTTACTAGCAATGAGCAGTTCTTC. Translation: CASSLVTSNEQFF. The full variable domain, rest sourced from reference TRBV5-4 and TRBJ2-1, is ETGVTQSPTHLIKTRGQQVTLRCSSQSGHNTVSWYQQALGQGPQFIFQYYREEENGRGNFPPRFSGLQFPNYSSELNVNALELDDSALYLCASSLVTSNEQFFGPGTRLTVL.

J is TRBJ2-3 and V is TRBV7-9, with a tentative D call TRBD1 (5 bases). From germline, CDR1 is SEHNR and CDR2 FQNEAQ (reference sequence). The CDR3 spans 15 residues. V lost 8 bases to trimming and J lost 0 bases, with 15 bases between them. CDR3 nucleotides: TGTGCCAGCGGCGTCGGACAACCGAGCACAGATACGCAGTATTTT. This gives the protein CASGVGQPSTDTQYF.

The chain couples TRBV12-3 or TRBV12-4 to TRBJ2-7; 7 bases line up with TRBD1. This CDR3 region has 12 residues. The trim removed 5 bases at V and 5 bases at J, leaving 3 bases unmatched. CDR3 DNA sequence: TGTGCCAGCAGTGCCGACAGGGACGAGCAGTACTTC. Translating gives CASSADRDEQYF.

The chain has TRBV14 and TRBJ2-1, with D possibly TRBD2 on 5 matching bases. Trimming shortened V by 0 bases and J by 0 bases, and 18 bases separated the two germline ends. This CDR3 is built from 19 residues. From germline, CDR1 is SGHDN and CDR2 FVKESK. The CDR3 loop is CASSQDHGGPGSSYNEQFF. The CDR3 nucleotides read TGTGCCAGCAGCCAAGATCACGGAGGCCCTGGGAGCTCCTACAATGAGCAGTTCTTC. The full variable domain, with the rest looked up from reference TRBV14 and TRBJ2-1, is EAGVTQFPSHSVIEKGQTVTLRCDPISGHDNLYWYRRVMGKEIKFLLHFVKESKQDESGMPNNRFLAERTGGTYSTLKVQPAELEDSGVYFCASSQDHGGPGSSYNEQFFGPGTRLTVL.

The rearrangement joins TRBV3-1 (or the pseudogene TRBV3-2) to TRBJ2-7; TRBD2 agrees at 13 bases. The CDR3 contains 15 residues. With V trimmed by 7 bases and J by 6 bases, 9 bases remained unmatched. Germline V gene data show CDR1 as LGHDT and CDR2 as YNNKEL (reference sequence). The CDR3 is CASTSGTSGVTEQYF. Here the CDR3 DNA reads TGTGCCAGCACCTCGGGGACTAGCGGGGTCACCGAGCAGTACTTC.

This clone was seen only once. V is TRBV30 and J is TRBJ2-5, with a weak D call TRBD1 (6 bases). CDR1 is GTSNPN and CDR2 is SVGIG in the germline V gene (reference sequence). Between the trimmed V and J ends, which lost 3 bases and 4 bases, there was a span of 18 bases. The CDR3 is 15 residues long. CDR3 amino acids: CAWSRGGSSLETQYF. DNA of the CDR3: TGTGCCTGGAGCCGAGGGGGTTCTAGTCTAGAGACCCAGTACTTC.

The chain carries TRBV5-5 and TRBJ1-2, with D unresolved. The CDR3 has 14 amino acids. CDR1 is SGHKS, CDR2 YYEKEE, per germline (reference sequence). The V end was cut by 4 bases, the J end by 2 bases, with 12 bases between. CDR3 protein: CASSLHNGNYGYTF. CDR3 nucleotide sequence: TGTGCCAGCAGCCTACACAACGGGAACTATGGCTACACCTTC.

This clone was seen a single time. The DNA for the CDR3 is TGTGCCAGCAGTTCTACAGGCTACGAGCAGTACTTC. Protein sequence: CASSSTGYEQYF. V is TRBV6-7 and J is TRBJ2-7; possibly TRBD1 for D (5 bases). TRBV6-7 falls under the ORF class, with uncertain function. Trimming took 4 bases from V and 3 from J, leaving 7 bases between them. This CDR3 is 12 amino acids long.